What follows are 21 T cell receptor beta chains derived from one specimen sequenced in a study of radiation and T cells in renal cell carcinoma. Assay used: immunoSEQ multiplex PCR; TCRdb lists only in-frame clones, some missing. The table records 130,000 to 150,000 clones, 88% of them present only once. Described time point: baseline pretreatment blood. Treatment here: 15 Gy SBRT to primary tumor, nephrectomy 4 weeks later. Sequencing was performed on blood, taken from a patient whose treatment included radiotherapy and nephrectomy. The receptors originated from a woman aged 45 to 65 with renal cell carcinoma.

The chain links TRBV7-3 to TRBJ1-1; D call uncertain. Per the germline V gene, CDR1 is SGHTA and CDR2 is FQGTGA. Trimming cost V 0 bases and J 1 base, with 6 bases left between them. This CDR3 comprises 14 residues. CDR3 DNA: TGTGCCAGCAGCTTAACGTCAGGGAACACTGAAGCTTTCTTT. Amino acids: CASSLTSGNTEAFF.

This rearrangement joins TRBV9 to TRBJ1-4; D unresolved. This CDR3 contains 15 residues. Germline lookup yields CDR1 SGDLS and CDR2 YYNGEE. V lost 3 bases, J lost 1 base, and 10 bases lay in between. CDR3 sequence (DNA): TGTGCCAGCAGCGGCCGGGAGGTAACTAATGAAAAACTGTTTTTT. Protein: CASSGREVTNEKLFF.

This clone appeared once. The chain links TRBV25-1 to TRBJ1-1; TRBD1 is a possible D gene (6 bases). Looked up from germline, CDR1 is MGHDK and CDR2 is SYGVNS. The V and J ends lost 6 bases and 5 bases respectively, with 19 bases between them. The CDR3 has 15 amino acids. The CDR3 spells CASSRKGTGSTEAFF. For the CDR3, the DNA is TGTGCCAGCAGCCGCAAAGGAACAGGGTCAACTGAAGCTTTCTTT.

The genes are TRBV5-1 and TRBJ1-1; 7 bases agree with TRBD1. CDR3 length: 15 amino acids. Germline V gene lookup returns CDR1 SGHRS and CDR2 YFSETQ. The V segment lost 7 bases and the J segment 1 base; nucleotides outside the gene matches: 10. The CDR3 here is CASGKTGTPNTEAFF. CDR3 nucleotide sequence: TGCGCCAGCGGCAAGACAGGGACGCCGAACACTGAAGCTTTCTTT.

V usage is TRBV19 and J usage is TRBJ1-5; D is ambiguous. Germline-derived CDR1 and CDR2 are LNHDA and SQIVND (reference sequence). The CDR3 runs 15 residues. Between the trimmed V and J ends, which lost 4 bases and 1 base, there was a span of 11 bases. CDR3 bases: TGTGCCAGTAGTACCCCCCCACAGAGCAATCAGCCCCAGCATTTT. It codes for CASSTPPQSNQPQHF.

This clone was detected once. The chain joins TRBV5-8 to TRBJ1-2; no definite D call. The CDR3 consists of 11 residues. Germline CDR1 reads SGHTS; CDR2 reads YDEGEE. Trimming removed 5 bases from V and 8 bases from J, with 10 bases in between. This chain's CDR3 is CASSSWTGYTF. The CDR3 nucleotides are TGTGCCAGCAGTTCATGGACGGGCTACACCTTC.

This sequence joins TRBV7-8 and TRBJ1-2; D not certain. Looked up from germline, CDR1 is SGHVS and CDR2 is FQNEAQ. The CDR3 covers 13 residues. V was shortened by 1 base and J by 3 bases, with 6 bases between the two germline ends. The DNA of the CDR3 is TGTGCCAGCAGCTTAGTTCGCGACTATGGCTACACCTTC. Translation gives CASSLVRDYGYTF.

This clone appeared a single time. The chain couples TRBV5-4 to TRBJ1-2; D is perhaps TRBD1 (6 bases). V lost 5 bases and J lost 4, with 21 bases in between. Per the germline V gene, CDR1 is SGHNT and CDR2 is YYREEE (reference sequence). CDR3 length: 16 amino acids. The CDR3 sequence: CASRTMGQPSLYGYTF. Here the CDR3 DNA reads TGTGCCAGCAGAACAATGGGACAACCCTCCCTCTATGGCTACACCTTC. Filled out from reference TRBV5-4 and TRBJ1-2, the complete variable domain reads ETGVTQSPTHLIKTRGQQVTLRCSSQSGHNTVSWYQQALGQGPQFIFQYYREEENGRGNFPPRFSGLQFPNYSSELNVNALELDDSALYLCASRTMGQPSLYGYTFGSGTRLTVV.

In DNA form, the CDR3 reads TGTGCCAGCAGCTTCGGGGTGGAAAGATATGGCTACACCTTC. Encoded protein: CASSFGVERYGYTF. This rearrangement joins TRBV7-2 to TRBJ1-2, with D hard to call. Trimming left V 3 bases short and J 5 bases short, with 13 bases between. The CDR3 length is 14 residues. CDR1 SGHTA and CDR2 FQGNSA come from the germline V gene.

The J gene is TRBJ1-5, the V gene TRBV7-2; D is unresolved. There are 13 residues in the CDR3. V lost 1 base and J lost 10, with 11 bases in between. Germline CDR1 is SGHTA and CDR2 is FQGNSA. The CDR3 coding sequence is TGTGCCAGCAGCTTAGATCGACTAGATCCCCAGCATTTT. It encodes CASSLDRLDPQHF.

This rearrangement joins TRBV10-3 to TRBJ2-7; 10 nucleotides line up with TRBD1. The CDR3 covers 16 residues. With 0 bases clipped from V and 2 bases from J, the junction kept 4 bases outside the gene matches. Per germline, CDR1 ENHRY and CDR2 SYGVKD. Written as DNA, the CDR3 is TGTGCCATCAGTGAGTCGAGGGACAGGGGAACCTACGAGCAGTACTTC. It specifies CAISESRDRGTYEQYF.

As concerns this clone: This CDR3 is also generated by other DNA sequences in the sample. The chain is built from TRBV5-4 and TRBJ2-5, with TRBD2 identical over 7 bases. Germline V gene lookup returns CDR1 SGHNT and CDR2 YYREEE (reference sequence). This CDR3 contains 14 residues. Losses at the gene ends were 2 bases for V and 1 base for J; bases not matched to a gene: 2. CDR3 residues: CASSLAGTQETQYF. Here the CDR3 DNA reads TGTGCCAGCAGCTTAGCGGGGACCCAAGAGACCCAGTACTTC.

V gene TRBV6-5 combines with J gene TRBJ2-5, with 8 bases identical to TRBD2. This CDR3 is built from 16 residues. The germline V gene has CDR1 MNHEY and CDR2 SVGAGI. The junction had 11 bases not matched to a gene; V was cut back by 4 bases and J by 4 bases. In DNA form, the CDR3 reads TGTGCCAGCAGTTCCCCTCGGGGGGGCGATTTAGAGACCCAGTACTTC. It yields the protein CASSSPRGGDLETQYF.

The V call is TRBV7-2, the J call TRBJ2-3, with 8 bases matching TRBD2. CDR1 SGHTA and CDR2 FQGNSA come from the germline V gene. After removal of 7 bases from V and 5 bases from J, the junction contained 14 bases not matched to a gene. This CDR3 spans 16 amino acids. The CDR3 reads CASIRRTGGPGDTQYF. The CDR3 DNA reads TGTGCCAGCATCCGAAGGACGGGGGGGCCGGGAGATACGCAGTATTTT.

The chain's CDR3 is CASSKSRGFHEKLFF. DNA of the CDR3: TGTGCCAGCAGCAAATCAAGGGGGTTTCATGAAAAACTGTTTTTT. The J gene is TRBJ1-4, the V gene TRBV21-1; TRBD1, the table's D call, lacks a check against the DNA. TRBV21-1 is termed a pseudogene. The CDR3 is 15 amino acids.

V is TRBV7-2 and J is TRBJ1-2; no reliable D call. Germline lookup yields CDR1 SGHTA and CDR2 FQGNSA. Trimming stripped 0 bases from V and 2 bases from J, with 4 bases between. The CDR3 is 13 residues long. Written as DNA, the CDR3 is TGTGCCAGCAGCTTAGCACAGAACTATGGCTACACCTTC. This translates into CASSLAQNYGYTF.

The chain couples TRBV6-6 to TRBJ1-2, with TRBD1 identical over 10 bases. Germline loops: CDR1 MNHNY, CDR2 SVGAGI (reference sequence). The V segment lost 0 bases and the J segment 5 bases; nucleotides outside the gene matches: 3. This CDR3 is 15 amino acids long. The CDR3 here is CASSYSGTGDYGYTF. CDR3 DNA sequence: TGTGCCAGCAGTTACTCCGGGACAGGGGATTATGGCTACACCTTC.

This chain connects TRBV7-2 to TRBJ2-3; D perhaps matches TRBD2 (7 bases). The V end was cut by 6 bases, the J end by 3 bases, with 19 bases between. CDR3 length: 16 amino acids. Germline loops: CDR1 SGHTA, CDR2 FQGNSA. CDR3 region: CASRSGGGGPTDTQYF. The CDR3 nucleotides read TGTGCCAGCAGGTCTGGGGGCGGGGGTCCGACAGATACGCAGTATTTT.

The genes are TRBV29-1 and TRBJ2-5; D possibly uses TRBD1 or TRBD2 (6 bases each). CDR1 is SQVTM, CDR2 ANQGSEA, per germline. The CDR3 runs to 14 residues. V was clipped by 3 bases and J by 5 bases, with 16 bases between them. CDR3 in amino acids: CSVEGAGAGETQYF. As DNA, the CDR3 is TGCAGCGTTGAGGGTGCAGGGGCGGGGGAGACCCAGTACTTC.

A single count supports this clone. The chain carries TRBV6-5 and TRBJ1-3; possible D gene TRBD1, 5 bases. The CDR3 is made up of 16 amino acids. Germline CDR1 reads MNHEY; CDR2 reads SVGAGI. Trimming removed 4 bases from V and 2 bases from J, with 15 bases in between. The CDR3 DNA is TGTGCCAGCAGTTCCTTCCGGGACCCGGCTGGAAACACCATATATTTT. It yields the protein CASSSFRDPAGNTIYF.

The chain combines TRBV11-2 with TRBJ2-7; maybe TRBD1 (5 bases). The CDR3 length is 12 residues. Trimming took off 1 base at V and 6 bases at J, with 7 bases between the two ends. Germline loops: CDR1 SGHAT, CDR2 FQNNGV. CDR3 nucleotides: TGTGCCAGCAGCTTAGCAGGGTCCGAGCAGTACTTC. It translates to CASSLAGSEQYF.